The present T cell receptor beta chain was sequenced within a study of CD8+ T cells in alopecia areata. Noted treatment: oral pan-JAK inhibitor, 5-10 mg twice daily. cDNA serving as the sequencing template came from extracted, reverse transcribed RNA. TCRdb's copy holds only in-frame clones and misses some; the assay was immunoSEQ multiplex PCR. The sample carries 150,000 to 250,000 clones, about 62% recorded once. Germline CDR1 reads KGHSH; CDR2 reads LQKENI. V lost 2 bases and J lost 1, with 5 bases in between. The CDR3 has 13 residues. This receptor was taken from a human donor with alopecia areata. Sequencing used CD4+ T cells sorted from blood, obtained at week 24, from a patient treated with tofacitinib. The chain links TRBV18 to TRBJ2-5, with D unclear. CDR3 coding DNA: TGTGCCAGCTCACCAAAGGTCCAAGAGACCCAGTACTTC. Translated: CASSPKVQETQYF. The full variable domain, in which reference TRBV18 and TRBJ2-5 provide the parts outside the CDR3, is NAGVMQNPRHLVRRRGQEARLRCSPMKGHSHVYWYRQLPEEGLKFMVYLQKENIIDESGMPKERFSAEFPKEGPSILRIQQVVRGDSAAYFCASSPKVQETQYFGPGTRLLVL.